This passage covers 21 T cell receptor beta chains from one sample sequenced in a study of T cell repertoires in cytomegalovirus infection (dated by TCRdb to the late 2010s). Their specific antigens are unknown. Sequencing relied on an Illumina HiSeq 1500. The raw public reads went through TCRdb reprocessing: fastp at Q25, MiXCR clone calling, in-frame beta chains kept. Every distinct CDR3 protein forms one entry, paired with its most common genes and DNA. The sample records roughly 500,000 distinct CDR3 sequences, roughly a third of which are singletons. The ten most abundant clones make up roughly a sixth of the sample. The sample's treatment or condition label, decoded: in vitro stimulation with specific CMV peptide epitopes to enrich CMV-specific T cells. Specimen: cultured PBMCs, collected from culture after CMV antigen stimulation. The source is a human donor in good health (CMV status not recorded). Some clones in this sample may be carry-over from other donors' samples.

The chain links TRBV14 to TRBJ2-2; the D gene is possibly TRBD1 (5 bases). Germline V gene lookup returns CDR1 SGHDN and CDR2 FVKESK. V was pared by 3 bases and J by 2 bases, with 7 bases between. The CDR3 runs to 14 residues. This chain's CDR3 is CASSHRVNTGELFF. CDR3 DNA sequence: TGTGCCAGCAGCCACAGGGTAAACACCGGGGAGCTGTTTTTT. Full variable domain (outside the CDR3, taken from reference TRBV14 and TRBJ2-2): EAGVTQFPSHSVIEKGQTVTLRCDPISGHDNLYWYRRVMGKEIKFLLHFVKESKQDESGMPNNRFLAERTGGTYSTLKVQPAELEDSGVYFCASSHRVNTGELFFGEGSRLTVL.

At least ten counts were recorded for this clonotype. V usage is TRBV7-6 and J usage is TRBJ2-3; 13 positions match TRBD2. With V trimmed by 1 base and J by 2 bases, 6 bases remained unmatched. CDR1 is SGHVS and CDR2 is FNYEAQ in the germline V gene. The CDR3 consists of 18 residues. CDR3 DNA: TGTGCCAGCAGCTTAGGACTAGCGGGAGGATCTATCACAGATACGCAGTATTTT. It codes for CASSLGLAGGSITDTQYF. Full variable domain (remainder filled in from reference TRBV7-6 and TRBJ2-3): GAGVSQSPRYKVTKRGQDVALRCDPISGHVSLYWYRQALGQGPEFLTYFNYEAQQDKSGLPNDRFSAERPEGSISTLTIQRTEQRDSAMYRCASSLGLAGGSITDTQYFGPGTRLTVL.

V and J are TRBV7-2 and TRBJ2-7, with D possibly matching TRBD2 (6 bases). The CDR3 covers 13 residues. Trimming took 3 bases from V and 4 from J, leaving 10 bases between them. Germline V CDR1 and CDR2: SGHTA, FQGNSA. The CDR3 DNA is TGTGCCAGCAGCTTCAACGCGGGGTACGAGCAGTACGTC. As protein: CASSFNAGYEQYV.

The rearrangement uses TRBV9 and TRBJ1-1; D remains ambiguous. V lost 4 bases, J lost 5 bases, and 12 bases lay in between. CDR3 length: 13 amino acids. In germline, CDR1 is SGDLS, CDR2 YYNGEE. In DNA, the CDR3 is TGTGCCAGCAGCATTGACACGGGGACTGAAGCTTTCTTT. Protein: CASSIDTGTEAFF.

The rearrangement joins TRBV5-4 to TRBJ1-6, with a possible D match to TRBD1 (5 bases). Germline loops: CDR1 SGHNT, CDR2 YYREEE (reference sequence). Trimming stripped 9 bases from V and 6 bases from J, with 13 bases between. This CDR3 region has 13 residues. The CDR3 bases are TGTGCCACCTCGACAGATCTTAATTCACCCCTCCACTTT. Residues: CATSTDLNSPLHF.

The chain has TRBV6-2 or TRBV6-3 and TRBJ2-7; possible D gene TRBD2, 5 bases. This CDR3 spans 14 amino acids. The V and J ends lost 2 bases and 2 bases respectively, with 10 bases between them. CDR1 is MNHEY, CDR2 SVGEGT, per germline. CDR3 coding DNA: TGTGCCAGCAGTTACCCCGGCGGGCCCTACGAGCAGTACGTC. Protein product: CASSYPGGPYEQYV.

This clonotype was counted between two and nine times. J is TRBJ2-3 and V is TRBV4-2; 13 nucleotides line up with TRBD2. Germline V gene lookup returns CDR1 LGHNA and CDR2 YNFKEQ. This CDR3 region has 16 residues. After removal of 1 base from V and 4 bases from J, the junction contained 2 bases not matched to a gene. In nucleotides, the CDR3 is TGTGCCAGCAGCCAAGGGACTAGCGGGAGCCCAGATACGCAGTATTTT. It translates to CASSQGTSGSPDTQYF.

This rearrangement joins TRBV2 to TRBJ2-3; 10 bases are shared with TRBD2. J was trimmed by 5 bases and V by 1 base; bases with no gene match: 9. CDR3 length equals 17 residues. The germline V gene has CDR1 SNHLY and CDR2 FYNNEI. CDR3 coding DNA: TGTGCCAGCAGTGAAGTCTCAGCGGGAGGGCTGGGAGATACGCAGTATTTT. Residues: CASSEVSAGGLGDTQYF.

The chain combines TRBV20-1 with TRBJ2-3; D possibly uses TRBD1 or TRBD2 (7 bases each). Trimming took off 0 bases at V and 9 bases at J, with 16 bases between the two ends. Germline CDR1 is DFQATT and CDR2 is SNEGSKA (reference sequence). The CDR3 length is 14 residues. CDR3 amino acids: CSARDNGRGQTQYF. DNA for the CDR3: TGCAGTGCTAGAGATAATGGGAGGGGACAGACGCAGTATTTT.

This chain connects TRBV19 to TRBJ1-2; D unresolved. Germline CDR1 LNHDA, CDR2 SQIVND (reference sequence). The CDR3 runs to 16 residues. V was shortened by 5 bases and J by 7 bases, with 23 bases between the two germline ends. CDR3 amino acids: CASSLYRAVDLGGYTF. The CDR3 DNA reads as TGTGCCAGTAGTCTCTACCGCGCGGTGGACCTAGGTGGCTACACCTTC.

The CDR3 coding sequence is TGCAGTGCTAGTTTGCAGGGGGAAAAGACCCAGTACTTC. Residues: CSASLQGEKTQYF. The genes are TRBV20-1 and TRBJ2-5; 7 bases line up with TRBD1. Trimming cost V 3 bases and J 6 bases; bases outside gene matches: 7. Germline V gene data show CDR1 as DFQATT and CDR2 as SNEGSKA (reference sequence). The CDR3 sequence is 13 residues long.

J is TRBJ2-7 and V is TRBV20-1; maybe TRBD2 (5 bases). The V and J ends lost 4 bases and 0 bases respectively, with 13 bases between them. The CDR3 spans 14 residues. Germline values: CDR1 DFQATT, CDR2 SNEGSKA (reference sequence). The CDR3 is CSAIQTGISYEQYF. The CDR3 nucleotides are TGCAGTGCTATCCAAACCGGGATCTCCTACGAGCAGTACTTC.

The chain couples TRBV20-1 to TRBJ2-3, with 7 bases fitting TRBD1. V lost 2 bases, J lost 2 bases, and 7 bases stayed unmatched. The germline CDR1 and CDR2 sequences are DFQATT and SNEGSKA (reference sequence). This CDR3 contains 15 residues. CDR3 amino acids: CSARKMDRFTDTQYF. The CDR3 DNA sequence: TGCAGTGCTAGAAAGATGGACAGGTTCACAGATACGCAGTATTTT.

There are many counts of this clonotype. The chain has TRBV4-1 and TRBJ2-7; D gene unclear. Germline lookup yields CDR1 MGHRA and CDR2 YSYEKL. The V and J ends lost 4 bases and 0 bases respectively, with 10 bases between them. The CDR3 runs 14 residues. Here the CDR3 reads CASSLRVGSYEQYF. The CDR3, as DNA: TGCGCCAGCAGCCTCCGGGTGGGCTCCTACGAGCAGTACTTC.

A remark on this clonotype: The conserved phenylalanine or tryptophan normally closing the CDR3 is absent here, so this likely arose from a read error. J is TRBJ2-7 and V is TRBV27, with unresolved D. Trimming removed 3 bases from V and 3 bases from J, with 9 bases in between. CDR3 length: 13 amino acids. Per the germline V gene, CDR1 is MNHEY and CDR2 is SMNVEV (reference sequence). The CDR3: CASSLRPFYEQYL. The CDR3 DNA reads as TGTGCCAGCAGTTTGAGGCCGTTCTACGAGCAGTACCTC.

This clonotype was seen a handful of times. Here the CDR3 DNA reads TGCAGTGCTCGCCCCTCGGGACGTCAATACAATGAGCAGTTCTTC. As protein: CSARPSGRQYNEQFF. The chain combines TRBV20-1 with TRBJ2-1; D could derive from TRBD1 or TRBD2 (5 bases each). Germline V gene data show CDR1 as DFQATT and CDR2 as SNEGSKA (reference sequence). Trimming left V 5 bases short and J 4 bases short, with 18 bases between. This CDR3 spans 15 amino acids.

Points on this clonotype: Given a much more abundant clone one base away, this may be a read error. The CDR3 spells CASRLQGKNTEAFF. The CDR3 DNA follows: TGTGCCAGCAGATTACAGGGGAAGAACACTGAAGCTTTCTTT. V is TRBV28 and J is TRBJ1-1; 7 bases align to TRBD1. In germline, CDR1 is MDHEN, CDR2 SYDVKM. This CDR3 has 14 amino acids. Trimming took 6 bases from V and 1 from J; bases not matched to a gene: 5.

V gene TRBV6-6 combines with J gene TRBJ1-1; a possible D gene is TRBD1 (5 bases). The V and J ends lost 7 bases and 4 bases respectively, with 16 bases between them. The CDR3 runs 14 residues. Germline lookup yields CDR1 MNHNY and CDR2 SVGAGI (reference sequence). CDR3 protein: CASKKGNWGTEAFF. The CDR3 DNA reads as TGTGCCAGCAAAAAGGGGAACTGGGGCACTGAAGCTTTCTTT.

This clonotype was counted between two and nine times. The chain couples TRBV12-3 or TRBV12-4 to TRBJ1-1; no firm D call. V was cut by 7 bases and J by 1 base, with 13 bases left in between. The CDR3 sequence is 14 residues long. The CDR3 DNA is TGTGCCAGCACTCTCCTCCCGCCGAACACTGAAGCTTTCTTT. Protein product: CASTLLPPNTEAFF.

This clonotype was detected only a few times. J is TRBJ2-3 and V is TRBV6-2 or TRBV6-3, with 8 bases matching TRBD2. Germline V CDR1 and CDR2: MNHEY, SVGEGT. This CDR3 is built from 15 residues. Trimming removed 6 bases from V and 3 bases from J; junction bases left unmatched: 8. The CDR3 region is CASRTGGPRTDTQYF. Here the CDR3 DNA reads TGTGCCAGCAGGACGGGAGGGCCCAGGACAGATACGCAGTATTTT.

The gene calls are TRBV12-3 or TRBV12-4 and TRBJ1-2, with TRBD1 as a possible D gene (5 bases). V shed 1 base and J shed 3 bases, with 12 bases lying between them. The CDR3 sequence is 15 residues long. The CDR3 loop is CASSLGAGRDYGYTF. For the CDR3, the DNA is TGTGCCAGCAGTTTAGGGGCAGGGAGGGACTATGGCTACACCTTC.